This TCR beta chain was obtained from a study of patients and donors after allogeneic stem cell transplantation. CDR1 SGHRS and CDR2 YFSETQ come from the germline V gene. There are 13 residues in the CDR3. V was pared by 4 bases and J by 2 bases, with 9 bases between. Via MiXCR, TCRdb re-called the RT-PCR reads, giving one row per CDR3 protein. The data contain approximately 9,000 distinct CDR3 sequences, approximately 4% of them singletons. This clonotype was counted many times. This TCR was recovered from a human donor who was either an allogeneic HSCT recipient or a stem cell or donor lymphocyte infusion donor (not recorded which). It is not recorded whose cells these are; they may come from a transplant donor. The sequenced sample consisted of blood, either unsorted or a sorted T cell fraction (not recorded which). The chain links TRBV5-1 to TRBJ2-5, with D possibly being TRBD1 (6 bases). DNA of the CDR3: TGCGCCAGCAGCCCCGGACAGCAAGAGACCCAGTACTTC. Translating gives CASSPGQQETQYF.